This TCR beta chain was observed in a study of beta chain bispecific antibodies for T cell cancers. In the study overall: TRBV sequencing of surviving healthy T cells measured each family's depletion. The leukemia lines expressed TRBV12-3 (Jurkat) and TRBV5-5 (HPB-ALL).

The V gene end was trimmed by 5 bases and the J gene end by 4 bases; junction bases not matched to a gene: 6. Germline loops: CDR1 MGHRA, CDR2 YSYEKL. This CDR3 comprises 15 residues. Whole-study findings and limits: TRBV5-6, highly similar to TRBV5-5, is cross-recognized by anti-TRBV5-5 antibody. Most targeted TRBV signal came from the leukemia cell line cells, not normal T cells.

T cells were expanded from blood mononuclear cells for around three days with anti-CD3 OKT3 or CD3/CD28 beads. Clonotypes were quantified using unique molecular identifier barcodes. TCRdb reprocessed the 5' RACE reads via MiXCR and lists one record per CDR3 protein. In the table there are 20,000 to 25,000 distinct CDR3 sequences, over 2% of which are singletons. This clonotype was detected many times. Its antigen is unknown. This TCR derives from a human donor in good health. Some clones in this sample may be carry-over from other donors' samples. This chain connects TRBV4-1 to TRBJ1-5; 9 bases fit TRBD1. The sample comprised healthy donor T cells cultured with leukemia cells. The CDR3 protein is CASSLGTGPNQPQHF. The CDR3 DNA reads as TGCGCCAGCAGCTTAGGGACAGGGCCTAATCAGCCCCAGCATTTT.